This is a list of T cell receptor beta chains from one sample in a study of blood T cells in healthy people across ages. Each CDR3 protein gets one entry after TCRdb re-called the 5' RACE reads with MiXCR. The data contain 550,000 to 800,000 distinct CDR3 sequences, about a third of them singletons. Source material: blood. The source is a woman aged 80 or over in good health. The CDR3 runs from the conserved cysteine through the conserved F or W. The order of the fields is J gene, D gene, V gene, clone size, CDR3 protein, CDR3 DNA. D genes are given only for firm matches. Clone size is shown for a subset of rows, as once, few, many or a class of expanded clone.

J gene: TRBJ2-7
D gene: TRBD2
V gene: TRBV7-2
clone size: .
CDR3 protein: CASSPPGRTSGLYEQYF
CDR3 DNA: TGTGCCAGCAGCCCCCCGGGCCGGACTAGCGGGTTGTACGAGCAGTACTTC

J gene: TRBJ1-2
D gene: .
V gene: TRBV12-3/TRBV12-4
clone size: .
CDR3 protein: CASTYRGQTLGCGYTF
CDR3 DNA: TGTGCCAGCACCTACCGTGGGCAGACCCTGGGTTGTGGCTACACCTTC

J gene: TRBJ2-3
D gene: .
V gene: TRBV4-2
clone size: many
CDR3 protein: CASSQNPASGTDTQYF
CDR3 DNA: TGTGCCAGCAGCCAAAATCCGGCTAGCGGCACAGATACGCAGTATTTT

J gene: TRBJ2-2
D gene: TRBD1
V gene: TRBV25-1
clone size: .
CDR3 protein: CASRGGDRGFAGELFF
CDR3 DNA: TGTGCCAGCAGGGGGGGGGACAGGGGATTCGCCGGGGAGCTGTTTTTT

J gene: TRBJ2-4
D gene: .
V gene: TRBV20-1
clone size: once
CDR3 protein: CSASRGEENIQYF
CDR3 DNA: TGCAGTGCTAGCCGAGGGGAGGAGAACATTCAGTACTTC

J gene: TRBJ2-7
D gene: .
V gene: TRBV12-3/TRBV12-4
clone size: .
CDR3 protein: CASSFRPGVEQYF
CDR3 DNA: TGTGCCAGCAGTTTTCGGCCGGGGGTCGAGCAGTACTTC

J gene: TRBJ2-3
D gene: .
V gene: TRBV5-1
clone size: many
CDR3 protein: CASSLDLRPPDTQYF
CDR3 DNA: TGCGCCAGCAGCTTGGACCTCCGGCCACCAGATACGCAGTATTTT

J gene: TRBJ2-7
D gene: TRBD2
V gene: TRBV7-9
clone size: .
CDR3 protein: CASSVEAGASYEQYF
CDR3 DNA: TGTGCCAGCAGCGTGGAAGCGGGGGCTTCCTACGAGCAGTACTTC

J gene: TRBJ2-5
D gene: .
V gene: TRBV6-5
clone size: many
CDR3 protein: CASSRVGTQETQYF
CDR3 DNA: TGTGCCAGCAGTCGCGTGGGGACTCAAGAGACCCAGTACTTC

J gene: TRBJ2-2
D gene: .
V gene: TRBV12-3/TRBV12-4
clone size: .
CDR3 protein: CASTDPGRATNTGELFF
CDR3 DNA: TGTGCCAGCACCGACCCGGGCAGGGCTACGAACACCGGGGAGCTGTTTTTT

J gene: TRBJ2-7
D gene: .
V gene: TRBV7-8
clone size: few
CDR3 protein: CASRETGASYNEQYF
CDR3 DNA: TGTGCCAGCAGGGAAACGGGGGCCTCCTACAATGAGCAGTACTTC

J gene: TRBJ2-1
D gene: .
V gene: TRBV6-5
clone size: many
CDR3 protein: CASSYSRSGVEQFF
CDR3 DNA: TGTGCCAGCAGTTACTCGAGGTCAGGGGTCGAGCAGTTCTTC

J gene: TRBJ2-7
D gene: .
V gene: TRBV6-6
clone size: many
CDR3 protein: CASSYFSVDGEQYF
CDR3 DNA: TGTGCCAGCAGTTACTTTTCAGTAGACGGGGAGCAGTACTTC

J gene: TRBJ2-2
D gene: .
V gene: TRBV4-2
clone size: few
CDR3 protein: CASSQDGGQTNTGELFF
CDR3 DNA: TGTGCCAGCAGCCAAGATGGGGGGCAAACGAACACCGGGGAGCTGTTTTTT

J gene: TRBJ2-1
D gene: TRBD2
V gene: TRBV10-3
clone size: once
CDR3 protein: CAISEPPLWTSGRSNEQFF
CDR3 DNA: TGTGCCATCAGTGAGCCCCCTCTTTGGACTAGTGGGAGAAGCAATGAGCAGTTCTTC

J gene: TRBJ2-3
D gene: .
V gene: TRBV27
clone size: many
CDR3 protein: CASSYRQTTLPGIQYF
CDR3 DNA: TGTGCCAGCAGCTACCGACAGACGACCTTACCGGGGATACAGTATTTT

J gene: TRBJ1-1
D gene: .
V gene: TRBV10-3
clone size: many
CDR3 protein: CAITTGGNTEAFF
CDR3 DNA: TGTGCCATCACCACCGGGGGGAACACTGAAGCTTTCTTT

J gene: TRBJ2-3
D gene: TRBD2
V gene: TRBV4-1
clone size: many
CDR3 protein: CASSQNGGATSTDTQYF
CDR3 DNA: TGCGCCAGCAGCCAGAACGGGGGGGCGACTAGCACAGATACGCAGTATTTT

J gene: TRBJ2-3
D gene: .
V gene: TRBV7-2
clone size: .
CDR3 protein: CASSLSSTSTDTQYF
CDR3 DNA: TGTGCCAGCAGCCTTAGCAGCACTAGCACAGATACGCAGTATTTT

J gene: TRBJ2-7
D gene: .
V gene: TRBV10-3
clone size: .
CDR3 protein: CAISEGPGEGTYEQYF
CDR3 DNA: TGTGCCATCAGTGAGGGACCTGGGGAAGGAACCTACGAGCAGTACTTC

J gene: TRBJ1-2
D gene: .
V gene: TRBV7-9
clone size: .
CDR3 protein: CASSRGQRMNYGYTF
CDR3 DNA: TGTGCCAGCAGCAGAGGACAGAGAATGAACTATGGCTACACCTTC

J gene: TRBJ2-7
D gene: .
V gene: TRBV5-6
clone size: once
CDR3 protein: CASSPQAYNEQYF
CDR3 DNA: TGTGCCAGCAGCCCCCAGGCTTACAATGAGCAGTACTTC

J gene: TRBJ2-7
D gene: TRBD1
V gene: TRBV25-1
clone size: many
CDR3 protein: CASSDSTGVRRDEQYF
CDR3 DNA: TGTGCCAGCAGTGATTCGACAGGGGTTCGAAGGGACGAGCAGTACTTC

J gene: TRBJ1-1
D gene: TRBD1
V gene: TRBV5-1
clone size: .
CDR3 protein: CASSFAQGGVGTEAFF
CDR3 DNA: TGCGCCAGCAGCTTTGCACAGGGGGGCGTGGGCACTGAAGCTTTCTTT

J gene: TRBJ1-1
D gene: .
V gene: TRBV5-1
clone size: .
CDR3 protein: CASSHFQFTEAFF
CDR3 DNA: TGCGCCAGCAGCCATTTCCAGTTCACTGAAGCTTTCTTT

J gene: TRBJ1-1
D gene: TRBD1
V gene: TRBV20-1
clone size: .
CDR3 protein: CSAKTNRGLNTEAFF
CDR3 DNA: TGCAGTGCTAAAACTAACAGGGGGCTGAACACTGAAGCTTTCTTT

J gene: TRBJ2-7
D gene: .
V gene: TRBV10-3
clone size: many
CDR3 protein: CAISDRGYEQYF
CDR3 DNA: TGTGCCATCAGTGATCGGGGCTACGAGCAGTACTTC

J gene: TRBJ2-7
D gene: TRBD1
V gene: TRBV2
clone size: .
CDR3 protein: CASNEQGNLYEQYF
CDR3 DNA: TGTGCCAGCAACGAACAGGGGAACCTCTACGAGCAGTACTTC

J gene: TRBJ2-1
D gene: TRBD2
V gene: TRBV5-5
clone size: few
CDR3 protein: CASSSGAGLAAGEQFF
CDR3 DNA: TGTGCCAGCAGCTCCGGGGCGGGACTAGCGGCCGGTGAGCAGTTCTTC

J gene: TRBJ1-1
D gene: .
V gene: TRBV12-3/TRBV12-4
clone size: few
CDR3 protein: CASGKGRGEAFF
CDR3 DNA: TGTGCCAGCGGGAAAGGGAGAGGTGAAGCTTTCTTT

J gene: TRBJ1-2
D gene: .
V gene: TRBV20-1
clone size: few
CDR3 protein: CSASEGANYGYTF
CDR3 DNA: TGCAGTGCTTCCGAGGGGGCTAACTATGGCTACACCTTC

J gene: TRBJ1-2
D gene: TRBD1
V gene: TRBV20-1
clone size: .
CDR3 protein: CSASPDRSYGYTF
CDR3 DNA: TGCAGTGCTAGTCCGGACAGGAGCTATGGCTACACCTTC

J gene: TRBJ1-5
D gene: .
V gene: TRBV2
clone size: .
CDR3 protein: CASSAKHTFNQPQHF
CDR3 DNA: TGTGCCAGCAGTGCTAAGCATACCTTTAATCAGCCCCAGCATTTT

J gene: TRBJ2-7
D gene: TRBD1
V gene: TRBV4-2
clone size: many
CDR3 protein: CASSLSIGGPTNEQYF
CDR3 DNA: TGTGCCAGCAGCCTCTCCATAGGGGGCCCGACCAACGAGCAGTACTTC

J gene: TRBJ2-1
D gene: .
V gene: TRBV5-1
clone size: many
CDR3 protein: CASSRPGGNEQFF
CDR3 DNA: TGCGCCAGCAGCCGCCCTGGAGGGAATGAGCAGTTCTTC

J gene: TRBJ2-7
D gene: .
V gene: TRBV7-2
clone size: few
CDR3 protein: CASSLHGQIYEQYF
CDR3 DNA: TGTGCCAGCAGCTTACACGGACAGATTTACGAGCAGTACTTC

J gene: TRBJ1-4
D gene: .
V gene: TRBV5-1
clone size: few
CDR3 protein: CASSSGLKPAAPGEKLFF
CDR3 DNA: TGCGCCAGCAGCTCCGGATTGAAACCGGCAGCCCCTGGGGAAAAACTGTTTTTT

J gene: TRBJ2-5
D gene: .
V gene: TRBV3-1
clone size: many
CDR3 protein: CASSQEVGYQETQYF
CDR3 DNA: TGTGCCAGCAGCCAAGAGGTCGGTTACCAAGAGACCCAGTACTTC

J gene: TRBJ1-2
D gene: .
V gene: TRBV24-1
clone size: .
CDR3 protein: CATSVTGQRGGYTF
CDR3 DNA: TGTGCCACCAGTGTGACGGGGCAGAGGGGTGGCTACACCTTC